The 13 T cell receptor beta chains presented below share a single source sample, sequenced in a study of cytomegalovirus exposure and HLA in healthy donors. Produced via immunoSEQ multiplex PCR; TCRdb's table is partial and in-frame only. This sample carries 80,000 to 100,000 clones, around nine tenths of them seen once, and the ten largest clones take around 3.9%. Sequencing was done on a sample of PBMCs. The receptors were gathered from a woman aged 30 to 39 in good health and CMV-seronegative.

The chain recombines TRBV6-5 with TRBJ1-2; 7 positions match TRBD1. The CDR3 has 16 residues. Germline values: CDR1 MNHEY, CDR2 SVGAGI. Trimming took 4 bases from V and 8 from J; bases not matched to a gene: 16. The CDR3 sequence is CASSSHGQARGNGYTF. CDR3 in DNA: TGTGCCAGCAGTTCCCACGGACAGGCCCGAGGGAACGGCTACACCTTC.

This clone was observed a few times. This chain links TRBV23-1 with TRBJ1-1; D not certain. TRBV23-1 is an ORF, with its function uncertain. The CDR3 length is 13 residues. V lost 5 bases to trimming and J lost 1 base, with 8 bases between them. CDR3 loop: CASSFSGNTEAFF. The CDR3 bases are TGCGCCAGCAGTTTTTCGGGGAACACTGAAGCTTTCTTT.

The rearrangement uses TRBV28 and TRBJ1-1, with D hard to call. The CDR3 has 15 amino acids. The germline V gene has CDR1 MDHEN and CDR2 SYDVKM. The V end lost 2 bases, the J end lost 0 bases, and 10 bases lay between the germline ends. The CDR3 spells CASSLAVSVNTEAFF. The DNA for the CDR3 is TGTGCCAGCAGTTTAGCGGTTTCGGTGAACACTGAAGCTTTCTTT.

J is TRBJ1-2 and V is TRBV27; D perhaps matches TRBD1 (6 bases). The V end was cut by 1 base, the J end by 4 bases, with 13 bases between. Germline CDR1 is MNHEY and CDR2 is SMNVEV (reference sequence). The CDR3 has 15 amino acids. For the CDR3, the DNA is TGTGCCAGCAGTTTATATCCTGGACAGTCCTATGGCTACACCTTC. Protein product: CASSLYPGQSYGYTF.

The rearrangement uses TRBV28 and TRBJ1-1, with D possibly matching TRBD1 (5 bases). Trimming removed 5 bases from V and 4 bases from J, with 14 bases in between. The CDR3 length is 14 residues. CDR1 and CDR2 from the germline V gene are MDHEN and SYDVKM. CDR3 sequence: CASSLGGGGTEAFF. CDR3 sequence (DNA): TGTGCCAGCAGTCTGGGGGGAGGTGGCACTGAAGCTTTCTTT.

Only one count was recorded for this clone. The CDR3 nucleotides are TGTGCCAGCAGCCCAGCCAGGTTGACTGAAGCTTTCTTT. Translating it yields CASSPARLTEAFF. This chain joins TRBV7-9 and TRBJ1-1; the D is unclear. With 5 bases removed from V and 5 bases from J, the gap between germline ends came to 12 bases. The CDR3 spans 13 residues. Per the germline V gene, CDR1 is SEHNR and CDR2 is FQNEAQ (reference sequence).

This rearrangement joins TRBV15 to TRBJ1-6; a weak D match, TRBD1 (6 bases). V lost 5 bases and J 12 bases, leaving 17 bases between the germline ends. There are 14 residues in the CDR3. CDR1 is LNHNV, CDR2 YYDKDF, per germline (reference sequence). As DNA, the CDR3 is TGTGCCACCAGCCCCACAGGGTACGGAGGACCCCTCCACTTT. Translation: CATSPTGYGGPLHF. The whole variable domain, remainder taken from reference TRBV15 and TRBJ1-6, is DAMVIQNPRYQVTQFGKPVTLSCSQTLNHNVMYWYQQKSSQAPKLLFHYYDKDFNNEADTPDNFQSRRPNTSFCFLDIRSPGLGDTAMYLCATSPTGYGGPLHFGNGTRLTVT.

The V gene is TRBV5-1, the J gene TRBJ2-7, with TRBD1 matching 7 bases. This CDR3 contains 15 residues. Unmatched junction bases numbered 6, after V lost 0 bases and J lost 3 bases. Germline V gene data show CDR1 as SGHRS and CDR2 as YFSETQ. The CDR3 is CASSLAAGGVYEQYF. CDR3 DNA: TGCGCCAGCAGCTTGGCGGCAGGGGGTGTCTACGAGCAGTACTTC.

This chain uses TRBV27 with TRBJ2-1; 10 bases fit TRBD1. The CDR3 consists of 15 residues. The J segment lost 1 base and the V segment lost 3 bases, leaving 0 bases of the junction unmatched. Germline CDR1 is MNHEY and CDR2 is SMNVEV (reference sequence). This CDR3 is CASSLGQGSYNEQFF. As DNA, the CDR3 is TGTGCCAGCAGTTTGGGACAGGGGTCCTACAATGAGCAGTTCTTC.

Only one count was recorded for this clone. This CDR3 reads CASSFSRTGNTEAFF. Here the CDR3 DNA reads TGTGCCAGCAGTTTCAGCAGAACAGGGAACACTGAAGCTTTCTTT. The chain has TRBV27 and TRBJ1-1; possible D gene TRBD1, 5 bases. Germline V CDR1 and CDR2: MNHEY, SMNVEV (reference sequence). CDR3 length: 15 amino acids. Trimming pared 3 bases from V and 1 base from J, leaving 12 bases between.

The genes are TRBV7-9 and TRBJ1-1; D remains unclear. Trimming left V 5 bases short and J 4 bases short, with 8 bases between. Germline lookup yields CDR1 SEHNR and CDR2 FQNEAQ (reference sequence). The CDR3 runs 12 residues. The DNA of the CDR3 is TGTGCCAGCAGCCAACGAGCCACTGAAGCTTTCTTT. It codes for CASSQRATEAFF.

This clone was counted a few times. The V and J genes are TRBV5-1 and TRBJ2-1; possibly TRBD1 for D (5 bases). Looked up from germline, CDR1 is SGHRS and CDR2 is YFSETQ. This CDR3 contains 13 residues. CDR3 DNA: TGCGGGGGCAGGGAAGATCCGGACAATGAGCAGTTCTTC. This codes for CGGREDPDNEQFF.

The chain joins TRBV4-3 to TRBJ1-3; D is undetermined. The V and J ends lost 2 bases and 2 bases respectively, with 22 bases between them. The length of the CDR3 is 19 residues. The germline V gene encodes CDR1 LGHNA and CDR2 YSLEER. CDR3 DNA sequence: TGCGCCAGCAGCCAACTCTTGTTAAGTGAGGGAGTACCTGGAAACACCATATATTTT. It yields the protein CASSQLLLSEGVPGNTIYF.